This T cell receptor beta chain derives from a study of blood T cell repertoires in COVID-19. Assay: immunoSEQ multiplex PCR; the TCRdb copy retains only in-frame clones and omits some. The sample records 250,000 or so clones, about 83% being singletons. Germline CDR1 is SGHRS and CDR2 is YFSETQ. Between the trimmed V and J ends, which lost 3 bases and 1 base, there was a span of 13 bases. This CDR3 spans 16 amino acids. The material sequenced was peripheral blood. This clonotype originated in a man aged 50-59 years with acute or convalescent COVID-19. The rearrangement joins TRBV5-1 to TRBJ2-2; the D gene is possibly TRBD2 (6 bases). The CDR3 loop is CASSSSPGVNTGELFF. The CDR3 DNA reads TGCGCCAGCAGCTCATCTCCGGGGGTGAACACCGGGGAGCTGTTTTTT.